This T cell receptor beta chain stems from a study of blood T cell repertoires in COVID-19. Study-wide context: Collection of acute and convalescent COVID-19 samples took place in the United States, Italy and Spain.

Across 20 to 25 US areas, participants ranged in age from 18 to 89 years. Measured with immunoSEQ multiplex PCR; TCRdb has only the in-frame clones, and not every one. The profile shows 200,000 to 250,000 clones, about 84% of them singletons. The length of the CDR3 is 13 residues. J gave up 7 bases and V 5 bases, and 3 bases lay outside the gene matches. Per the germline V gene, CDR1 is SGHNT and CDR2 is YENEEA. Sample: PBMCs or T cells enriched from blood (not recorded which). This clonotype was obtained from a man aged 60 to 75 who had recovered from COVID-19. This chain links TRBV11-3 with TRBJ1-5; 9 bases are a match to TRBD1. DNA for the CDR3: TGTGCCAGCAGCGCCACAGGGGGCCAGCCCCAGCATTTT. It codes for CASSATGGQPQHF.